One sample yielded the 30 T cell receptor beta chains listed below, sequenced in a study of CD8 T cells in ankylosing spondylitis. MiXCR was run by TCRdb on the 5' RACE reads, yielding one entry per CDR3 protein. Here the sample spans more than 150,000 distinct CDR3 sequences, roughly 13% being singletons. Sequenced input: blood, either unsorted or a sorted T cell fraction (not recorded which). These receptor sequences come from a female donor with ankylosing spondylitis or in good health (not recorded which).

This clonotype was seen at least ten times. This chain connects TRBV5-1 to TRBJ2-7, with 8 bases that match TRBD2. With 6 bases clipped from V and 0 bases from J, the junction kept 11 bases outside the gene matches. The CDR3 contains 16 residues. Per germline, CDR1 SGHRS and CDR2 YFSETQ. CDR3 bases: TGCGCCAGCACCCTGGCTAGCGGGCGAACCTCCTACGAGCAGTACTTC. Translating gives CASTLASGRTSYEQYF.

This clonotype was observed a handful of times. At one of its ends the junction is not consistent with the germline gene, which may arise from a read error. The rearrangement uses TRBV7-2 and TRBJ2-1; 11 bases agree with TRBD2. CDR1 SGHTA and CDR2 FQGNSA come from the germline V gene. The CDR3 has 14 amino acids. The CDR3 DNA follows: TGTGCCAGCAGCTTAGTTGACCGACTAGCGGGATGGGGCTTC. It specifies CASSLVDRLAGWGF.

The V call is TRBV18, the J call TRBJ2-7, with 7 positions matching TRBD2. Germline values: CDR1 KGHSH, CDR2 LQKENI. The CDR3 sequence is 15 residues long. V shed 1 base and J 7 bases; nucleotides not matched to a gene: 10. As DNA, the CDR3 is TGTGCCAGCTCACCACGAGCGGGACGCCTCTTTGAGCAGTACTTC. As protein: CASSPRAGRLFEQYF.

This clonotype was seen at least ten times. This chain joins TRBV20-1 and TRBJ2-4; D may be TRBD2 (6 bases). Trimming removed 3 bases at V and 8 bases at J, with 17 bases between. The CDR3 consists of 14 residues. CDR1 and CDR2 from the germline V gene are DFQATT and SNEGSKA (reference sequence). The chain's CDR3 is CSASGTGGADIQYF. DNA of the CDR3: TGCAGTGCTAGCGGTACTGGAGGGGCAGACATTCAGTACTTC.

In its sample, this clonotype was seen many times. This chain's CDR3 is CASSSESSYNEQFF. In nucleotides, the CDR3 is TGTGCCAGCAGCTCGGAGAGCTCCTACAATGAGCAGTTCTTC. The chain joins TRBV7-3 to TRBJ2-1; D uncertain. Trimming took off 4 bases at V and 0 bases at J, with 7 bases between the two ends. Looked up from germline, CDR1 is SGHTA and CDR2 is FQGTGA. The CDR3 runs 14 residues.

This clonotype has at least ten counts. Written as DNA, the CDR3 is TGCGCCAGCAGCCCAGGGAACCCGACTAGCACTGAAGCTTTCTTT. Amino acids: CASSPGNPTSTEAFF. The genes are TRBV5-1 and TRBJ1-1; D might be TRBD1 (5 bases). The germline V and J ends were trimmed by 4 bases and 4 bases, with 17 bases remaining between them. The CDR3 runs to 15 residues. Germline V lookup: CDR1 SGHRS, CDR2 YFSETQ.

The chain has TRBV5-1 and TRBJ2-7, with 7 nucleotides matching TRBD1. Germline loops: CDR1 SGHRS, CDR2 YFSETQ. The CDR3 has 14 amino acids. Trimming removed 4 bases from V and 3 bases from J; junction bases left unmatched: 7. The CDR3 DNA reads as TGCGCCAGCAGCGGCCGGGACAGATACTACGAGCAGTACTTC. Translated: CASSGRDRYYEQYF.

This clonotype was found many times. The CDR3 sequence is CASSGQGGEKLFF. The CDR3 coding sequence is TGTGCCTCCAGTGGACAGGGAGGCGAAAAACTGTTTTTT. V usage is TRBV27 and J usage is TRBJ1-4; TRBD1 agrees at 8 bases. V shed 11 bases and J 8 bases; nucleotides not matched to a gene: 10. CDR3 length: 13 residues. Per germline, CDR1 MNHEY and CDR2 SMNVEV (reference sequence).

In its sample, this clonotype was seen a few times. CDR3 sequence reads: CASSTGTGGTYEQYF. Written as DNA, the CDR3 is TGCGCCAGCAGTACGGGGACAGGGGGAACCTACGAGCAGTACTTC. The V and J genes are TRBV5-1 and TRBJ2-7; TRBD1 matches at 11 bases. Germline lookup yields CDR1 SGHRS and CDR2 YFSETQ. The CDR3 is 15 residues long. With V trimmed by 5 bases and J by 2 bases, 6 bases remained unmatched.

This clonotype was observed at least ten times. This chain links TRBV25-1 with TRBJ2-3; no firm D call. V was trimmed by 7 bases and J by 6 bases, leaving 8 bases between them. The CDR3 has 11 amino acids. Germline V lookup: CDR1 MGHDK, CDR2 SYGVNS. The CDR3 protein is CASTSLDTQYF. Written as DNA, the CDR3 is TGTGCCAGCACCTCCTTGGATACGCAGTATTTT.

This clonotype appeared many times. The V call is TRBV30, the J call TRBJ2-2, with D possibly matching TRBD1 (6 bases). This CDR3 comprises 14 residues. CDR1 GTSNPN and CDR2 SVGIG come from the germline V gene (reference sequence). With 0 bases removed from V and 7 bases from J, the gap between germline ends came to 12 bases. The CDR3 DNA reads TGTGCCTGGAGTGTACCCGGGACATACGGGGAGCTGTTTTTT. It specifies CAWSVPGTYGELFF.

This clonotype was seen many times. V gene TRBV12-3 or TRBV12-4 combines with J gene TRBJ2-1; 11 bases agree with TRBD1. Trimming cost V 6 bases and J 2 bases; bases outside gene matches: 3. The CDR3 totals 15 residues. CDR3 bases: TGTGCCAGCAGCCGGGACAGGGGGGCCTACAATGAGCAGTTCTTC. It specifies CASSRDRGAYNEQFF.

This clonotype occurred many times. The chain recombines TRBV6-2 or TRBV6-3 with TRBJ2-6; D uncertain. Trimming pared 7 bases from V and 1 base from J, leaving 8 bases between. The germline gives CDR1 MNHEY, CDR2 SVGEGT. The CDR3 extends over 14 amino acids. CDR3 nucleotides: TGTGCCAGCACAAAGGATTCTGGGGCCAACGTCCTGACTTTC. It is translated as CASTKDSGANVLTF.

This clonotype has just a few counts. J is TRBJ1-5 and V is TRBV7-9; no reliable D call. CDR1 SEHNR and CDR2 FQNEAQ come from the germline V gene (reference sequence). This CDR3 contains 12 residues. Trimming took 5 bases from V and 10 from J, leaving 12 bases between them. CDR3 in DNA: TGTGCCAGCAGCAGACCCCGGGAACCCCAGCATTTT. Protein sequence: CASSRPREPQHF. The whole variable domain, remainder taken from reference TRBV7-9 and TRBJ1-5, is DTGVSQNPRHKITKRGQNVTFRCDPISEHNRLYWYRQTLGQGPEFLTYFQNEAQLEKSRLLSDRFSAERPKGSFSTLEIQRTEQGDSAMYLCASSRPREPQHFGDGTRLSIL.

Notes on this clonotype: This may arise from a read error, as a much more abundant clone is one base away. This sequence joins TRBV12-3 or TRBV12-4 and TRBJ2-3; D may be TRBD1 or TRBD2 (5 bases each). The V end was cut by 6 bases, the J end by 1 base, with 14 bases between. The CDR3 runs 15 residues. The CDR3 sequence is CASSFTGAGTDTQYF. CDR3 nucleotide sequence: TGTGCCAGCAGCTTCACCGGGGCCGGCACAGATACGCAGTATTTT.

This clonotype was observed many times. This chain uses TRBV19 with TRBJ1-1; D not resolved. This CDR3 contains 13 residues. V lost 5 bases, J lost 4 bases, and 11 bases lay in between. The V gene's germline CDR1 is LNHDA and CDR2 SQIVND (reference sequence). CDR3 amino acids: CASSPGSSTEAFF. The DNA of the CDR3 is TGTGCCAGTAGTCCGGGGTCCAGCACTGAAGCTTTCTTT.

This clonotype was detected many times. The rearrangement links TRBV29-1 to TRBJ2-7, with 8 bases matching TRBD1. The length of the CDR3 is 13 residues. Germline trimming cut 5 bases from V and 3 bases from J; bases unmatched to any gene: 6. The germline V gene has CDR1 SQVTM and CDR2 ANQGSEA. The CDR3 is CSVRITGGYEQYF. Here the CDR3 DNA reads TGCAGCGTTAGGATTACAGGGGGCTACGAGCAGTACTTC.

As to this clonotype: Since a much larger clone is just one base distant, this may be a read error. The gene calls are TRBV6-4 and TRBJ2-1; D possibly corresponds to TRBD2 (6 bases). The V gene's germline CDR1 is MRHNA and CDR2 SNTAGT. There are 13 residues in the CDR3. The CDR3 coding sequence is TGTGCCGGCAGTGACGGGAGCTACAATGAGCAGTTCTTC. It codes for CAGSDGSYNEQFF.

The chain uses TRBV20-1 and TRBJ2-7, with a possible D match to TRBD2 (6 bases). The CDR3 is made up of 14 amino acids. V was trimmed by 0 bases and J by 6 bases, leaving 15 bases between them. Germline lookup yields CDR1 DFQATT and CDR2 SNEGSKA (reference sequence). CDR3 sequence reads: CSARDPGEASEQYF. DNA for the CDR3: TGCAGTGCTAGAGATCCGGGGGAGGCCTCCGAGCAGTACTTC.

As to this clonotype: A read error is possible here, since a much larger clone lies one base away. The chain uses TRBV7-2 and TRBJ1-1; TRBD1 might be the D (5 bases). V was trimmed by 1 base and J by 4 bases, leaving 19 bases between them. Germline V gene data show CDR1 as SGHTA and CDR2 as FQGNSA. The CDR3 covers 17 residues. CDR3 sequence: CASSLGTALGESTEAFF. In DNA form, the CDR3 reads TGTGCCAGCAGCTTAGGGACCGCCTTGGGGGAAAGCACTGAAGCTTTCTTT.

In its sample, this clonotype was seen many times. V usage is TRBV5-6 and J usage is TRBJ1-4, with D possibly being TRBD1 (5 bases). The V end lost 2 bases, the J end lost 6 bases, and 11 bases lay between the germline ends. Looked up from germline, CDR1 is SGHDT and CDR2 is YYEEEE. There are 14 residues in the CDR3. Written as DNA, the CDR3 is TGTGCCAGCAGCTTATCCCTGGGGCATGAAAAACTGTTTTTT. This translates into CASSLSLGHEKLFF.

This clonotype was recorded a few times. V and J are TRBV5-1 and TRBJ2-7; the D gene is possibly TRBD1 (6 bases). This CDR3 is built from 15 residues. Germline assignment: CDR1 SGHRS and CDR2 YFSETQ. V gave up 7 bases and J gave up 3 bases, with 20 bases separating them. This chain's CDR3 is CASGTGQLGLYEQYF. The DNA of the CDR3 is TGCGCCAGCGGGACCGGACAGTTGGGTCTCTACGAGCAGTACTTC.

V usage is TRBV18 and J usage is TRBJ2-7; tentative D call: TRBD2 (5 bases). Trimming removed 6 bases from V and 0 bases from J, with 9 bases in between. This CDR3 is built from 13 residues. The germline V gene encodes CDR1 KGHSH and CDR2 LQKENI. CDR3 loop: CASSAAASYEQYF. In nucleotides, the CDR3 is TGTGCCAGCTCCGCAGCGGCCTCCTACGAGCAGTACTTC.

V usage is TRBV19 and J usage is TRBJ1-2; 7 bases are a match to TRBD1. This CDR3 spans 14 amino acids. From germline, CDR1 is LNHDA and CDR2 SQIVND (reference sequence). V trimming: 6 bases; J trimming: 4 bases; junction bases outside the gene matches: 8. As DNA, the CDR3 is TGTGCCAGTAGCGACAGGGAGGATGTCTATGGCTACACCTTC. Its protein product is CASSDREDVYGYTF.

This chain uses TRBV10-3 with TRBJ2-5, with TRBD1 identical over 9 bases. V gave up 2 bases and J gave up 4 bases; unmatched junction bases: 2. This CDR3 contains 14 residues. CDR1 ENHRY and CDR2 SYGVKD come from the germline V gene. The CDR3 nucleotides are TGTGCCATCAGTGAGAAGGACAGGGGAGAGACCCAGTACTTC. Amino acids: CAISEKDRGETQYF.

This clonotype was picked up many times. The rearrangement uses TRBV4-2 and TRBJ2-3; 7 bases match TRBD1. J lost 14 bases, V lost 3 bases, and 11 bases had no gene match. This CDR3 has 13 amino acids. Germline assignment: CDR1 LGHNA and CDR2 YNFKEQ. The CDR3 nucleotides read TGTGCCAGCAGCCAGGGTTTGGGGACAGATACGTATTTT. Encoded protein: CASSQGLGTDTYF.

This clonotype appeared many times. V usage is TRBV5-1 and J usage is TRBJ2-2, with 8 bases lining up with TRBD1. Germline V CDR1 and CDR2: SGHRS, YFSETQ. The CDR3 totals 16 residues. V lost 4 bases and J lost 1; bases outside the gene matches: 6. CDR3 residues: CASSHRTGQNTGELFF. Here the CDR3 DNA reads TGCGCCAGCAGCCACCGGACAGGGCAGAACACCGGGGAGCTGTTTTTT.

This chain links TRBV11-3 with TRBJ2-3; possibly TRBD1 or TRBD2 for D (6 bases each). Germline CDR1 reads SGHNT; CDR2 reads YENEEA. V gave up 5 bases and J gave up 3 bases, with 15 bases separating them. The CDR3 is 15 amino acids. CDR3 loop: CASSKIGGLTDTQYF. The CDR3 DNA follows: TGTGCCAGCAGCAAAATAGGGGGACTGACAGATACGCAGTATTTT.

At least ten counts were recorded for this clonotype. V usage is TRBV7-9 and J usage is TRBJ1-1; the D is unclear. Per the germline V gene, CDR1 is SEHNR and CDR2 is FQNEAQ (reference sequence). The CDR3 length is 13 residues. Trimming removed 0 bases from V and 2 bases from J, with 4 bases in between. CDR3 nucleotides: TGTGCCAGCAGCTTAGCAGCAAACACTGAAGCTTTCTTT. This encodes CASSLAANTEAFF.

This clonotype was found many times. The CDR3 DNA reads as TGCAGTGCTAGAGATCGGGGAGAGGCAGATACGCAGTATTTT. Translation gives CSARDRGEADTQYF. The V gene is TRBV20-1, the J gene TRBJ2-3; TRBD2 is a possible D gene (5 bases). The CDR3 loop spans 14 amino acids. Germline V gene lookup returns CDR1 DFQATT and CDR2 SNEGSKA (reference sequence). V was shortened by 0 bases and J by 4 bases, with 11 bases between the two germline ends.